This T cell receptor beta chain is from a study of blood T cell repertoires in COVID-19. Profiled with immunoSEQ multiplex PCR; TCRdb holds only in-frame clones, not every one. The sample has under 400,000 clones, around 87% seen once. This clone was counted only a few times. Per germline, CDR1 SGHRS and CDR2 YFSETQ. V was pared by 1 base and J by 2 bases, with 10 bases between. This CDR3 region has 14 residues. Source material: peripheral blood. The source is a woman in her thirties with COVID-19, enrolled during active disease. V is TRBV5-1 and J is TRBJ2-7, with unresolved D. CDR3 nucleotides: TGCGCCAGCAGCTTGTACTTGTCGCCCTACGAGCAGTACTTC. This sequence encodes CASSLYLSPYEQYF. Using reference TRBV5-1 and TRBJ2-7 for the parts outside the CDR3, the full variable domain is KAGVTQTPRYLIKTRGQQVTLSCSPISGHRSVSWYQQTPGQGLQFLFEYFSETQRNKGNFPGRFSGRQFSNSRSEMNVSTLELGDSALYLCASSLYLSPYEQYFGPGTRLTVT.